The T cell receptor (beta chain) described here comes from a study of human T cells and chemical hapten exposure. Overall study: Small discrepancies in pooled library volume mainly accounted for the varying TCR yields per sample.

Notes on the study in general: TCRs above 1 in 1000 frequency stayed constant with DPC sensitization.

The library tagged individual cDNA molecules with unique molecular identifiers. How the authors handled the data: Counts of TCRs in each sample centred on a median of about 96,000 and extended from around 25,000 to 690,000. TCRdb re-analysed the RACE reads in MiXCR, keeping a single row per CDR3 protein. The V and J calls here are based on TCRdb, not the publication. The sample holds some 81,000 distinct CDR3 sequences, approximately 8.6% seen once. Time point noted: healthy volunteer bleed at 6 weeks. Blood, whole and unfractionated, served as the source for total RNA extraction. About this clonotype itself: What it recognizes is unknown.

Sequencing was performed on whole blood. The TCR originated in a female donor in good health. Some clones in this sample may be carry-over from other donors' samples.

The CDR3 nucleotides read TGTGCCAGCAGCTTAGGACAGCGGGGCTATGGCTACACCTTC. Its protein is CASSLGQRGYGYTF. The gene calls are TRBV7-6 and TRBJ1-2, with D possibly TRBD1 on 5 matching bases. The CDR3 is made up of 14 amino acids. The germline gives CDR1 SGHVS, CDR2 FNYEAQ. Trimming removed 1 base at V and 4 bases at J, with 10 bases between. The full variable domain, with the rest looked up from reference TRBV7-6 and TRBJ1-2, is GAGVSQSPRYKVTKRGQDVALRCDPISGHVSLYWYRQALGQGPEFLTYFNYEAQQDKSGLPNDRFSAERPEGSISTLTIQRTEQRDSAMYRCASSLGQRGYGYTFGSGTRLTVV.